This is a list of T cell receptor beta chains from one sample in a study of CD8 T cells in Susac syndrome. One entry per CDR3 protein results from TCRdb running MiXCR on the immunoSEQ multiplex PCR reads. This sample has about 130,000 distinct CDR3 sequences; roughly 94% occur once, and the top ten carry more than 0.15%. Material for sequencing was CD8+ T cells from PBMCs. The receptor set was obtained from a human donor with Susac syndrome. CDR3s include the opening cysteine and the closing phenylalanine or tryptophan. Each record gives: clone size, J gene, D gene, V gene, CDR3 protein, CDR3 DNA. A D gene is named only where the DNA matches it firmly. The size of a clone is reported for some rows only, either as once, few or many, or as a class for expanded clones.

.,TRBJ2-2,TRBD2,TRBV7-9,CASSGLAETNTGELFF,TGTGCCAGCAGCGGACTAGCGGAAACGAACACCGGGGAGCTGTTTTTT
.,TRBJ2-7,.,TRBV2,CASSEFNSGPTTIYEQYF,TGTGCCAGCAGTGAATTTAATAGCGGACCGACGACCATCTACGAGCAGTACTTC
once,TRBJ2-4,.,TRBV15,CATSRDPGAKNIQYF,TGTGCCACCAGCAGAGATCCGGGGGCCAAAAACATTCAGTACTTC
.,TRBJ1-1,TRBD1,TRBV9,CASSTSGDRAGTEAFF,TGTGCCAGCAGCACCTCTGGGGACAGGGCGGGCACTGAAGCTTTCTTT
once,TRBJ2-1,TRBD2,TRBV6-1,CASSEGWLAEADEQFF,TGTGCCAGCAGTGAAGGGTGGCTAGCGGAGGCGGATGAGCAGTTCTTC
.,TRBJ2-1,.,TRBV12-3/TRBV12-4,CASSPGLYEQFF,TGTGCCAGCAGTCCCGGTCTTTATGAGCAGTTCTTC
.,TRBJ2-3,.,TRBV10-3,CAVEGLSTDTQYF,TGTGCGGTCGAGGGACTCTCCACAGATACGCAGTATTTT
.,TRBJ2-3,.,TRBV6-5,CASSLLSTTDTQYF,TGTGCCAGCAGTCTTCTGTCCACCACAGATACGCAGTATTTT
.,TRBJ2-7,.,TRBV5-1,CASSLGQASSYEQYF,TGCGCCAGCAGCTTGGGACAGGCGAGCTCCTACGAGCAGTACTTC
.,TRBJ1-4,TRBD1,TRBV4-1,CASSHIRQGREKLFF,TGCGCCAGCAGCCACATAAGACAGGGTCGCGAAAAACTGTTTTTT
.,TRBJ2-7,.,TRBV21-1,CASSTPRAPEEQYF,TGTGCCAGCAGCACCCCGAGGGCGCCGGAAGAGCAGTACTTC
.,TRBJ2-1,TRBD2,TRBV3-1,CASSPRAGGMNEQFF,TGTGCCAGCAGCCCCCGGGCGGGAGGGATGAATGAGCAGTTCTTC
.,TRBJ2-7,.,TRBV20-1,CSARDAELTVNGYEQYF,TGCAGTGCTAGAGACGCGGAGCTGACCGTAAATGGCTACGAGCAGTACTTC
.,TRBJ2-7,TRBD2,TRBV27,CASSDSGPVYEQYF,TGTGCCAGCAGTGATAGCGGGCCAGTATACGAGCAGTACTTC
.,TRBJ1-5,TRBD1,TRBV27,CASKQGEQPQHF,TGTGCCAGCAAACAGGGGGAGCAGCCCCAGCATTTT
.,TRBJ2-2,.,TRBV30,CAWSLNTGELFF,TGTGCCTGGAGTCTGAACACCGGGGAGCTGTTTTTT
once,TRBJ1-1,.,TRBV29-1,CSLGGDSWSEAFF,TGCAGCCTTGGAGGAGACAGTTGGTCTGAAGCTTTCTTT
.,TRBJ2-2,.,TRBV27,CASSLVGNTGELFF,TGTGCCAGCAGTTTAGTAGGGAACACCGGGGAGCTGTTTTTT
.,TRBJ2-1,TRBD2,TRBV10-2,CASSLAEGSYNEQFF,TGCGCCAGCAGTCTAGCGGAGGGGTCCTACAATGAGCAGTTCTTC
once,TRBJ2-7,.,TRBV12-5,CASGPSSGKGYEQYF,TGTGCTAGTGGCCCCTCCAGCGGAAAAGGCTACGAGCAGTACTTC
.,TRBJ2-3,TRBD1,TRBV27,CASQTGVPSTDTQYF,TGTGCCAGCCAAACAGGGGTCCCTAGCACAGATACGCAGTATTTT
.,TRBJ2-1,.,TRBV19,CATSRRQDNEQFF,TGTGCCACCAGCAGAAGACAGGACAATGAGCAGTTCTTC
.,TRBJ1-5,TRBD1,TRBV12-3/TRBV12-4,CASSFTGEGQPQHF,TGTGCCAGCAGTTTCACAGGGGAGGGACAGCCCCAGCATTTT
.,TRBJ2-5,.,TRBV18,CASSPPLAEGVETQYF,TGTGCCAGCTCACCACCTTTAGCGGAGGGAGTGGAGACCCAGTACTTC
.,TRBJ2-1,.,TRBV12-3/TRBV12-4,CASSFVPDNEQFF,TGTGCCAGCAGTTTCGTGCCGGACAATGAGCAGTTCTTC
.,TRBJ2-1,.,TRBV29-1,CSGGGVGYNEQFF,TGCAGCGGGGGTGGGGTGGGGTACAATGAGCAGTTCTTC
once,TRBJ1-4,.,TRBV29-1,CSVEEGKLFF,TGCAGCGTTGAAGAGGGAAAACTGTTTTTT
.,TRBJ2-7,TRBD1,TRBV14,CASSQGPRTGAYEQYF,TGTGCCAGCAGCCAAGGTCCAAGGACAGGGGCCTACGAGCAGTACTTC
few,TRBJ2-7,.,TRBV5-1,CASSFTGGTYEQYF,TGCGCCAGCAGCTTTACAGGCGGCACCTACGAGCAGTACTTC
.,TRBJ2-2,TRBD1,TRBV5-1,CASSTWIWDRGIFGELFF,TGCGCCAGCAGCACTTGGATCTGGGACAGGGGGATTTTCGGGGAGCTGTTTTTT
.,TRBJ2-4,.,TRBV6-5,CASSYIPEVKGQTKNIQYF,TGTGCCAGCAGTTACATCCCGGAGGTGAAGGGCCAGACCAAAAACATTCAGTACTTC
.,TRBJ2-2,TRBD1,TRBV7-3,CASSPGTGGPNTGELFF,TGTGCCAGCAGCCCCGGGACAGGGGGACCGAACACCGGGGAGCTGTTTTTT
.,TRBJ2-7,.,TRBV6-2/TRBV6-3,CASSYPGSYSYEQYF,TGTGCCAGCAGTTACCCAGGTTCCTACTCCTACGAGCAGTACTTC
.,TRBJ2-2,TRBD2,TRBV9,CASRDTSGIGRTTGELFF,TGTGCCAGCAGAGATACTAGCGGGATTGGGAGGACAACCGGGGAGCTGTTTTTT
.,TRBJ2-6,.,TRBV27,CASSLLRAGANVLTF,TGTGCCAGCAGTTTATTGAGGGCTGGGGCCAACGTCCTGACTTTC
.,TRBJ1-2,TRBD1,TRBV5-1,CASSGPTGGIANYGYTF,TGCGCCAGCAGCGGTCCGACAGGGGGGATAGCTAACTATGGCTACACCTTC
once,TRBJ2-5,.,TRBV19,CATRAVPGESGTQYF,TGTGCCACCCGAGCGGTCCCGGGGGAAAGTGGGACCCAGTACTTC
.,TRBJ2-7,.,TRBV20-1,CSAPGPGAYEQYF,TGCAGTGCTCCTGGTCCGGGGGCCTACGAGCAGTACTTC
.,TRBJ2-7,.,TRBV12-3/TRBV12-4,CASSLALPREQYF,TGTGCCAGCAGTTTAGCTCTACCACGCGAGCAGTACTTC
.,TRBJ2-1,TRBD2,TRBV15,CATAGLALYNEQFF,TGTGCCACCGCGGGACTAGCCCTTTACAATGAGCAGTTCTTC
.,TRBJ2-3,.,TRBV6-6,CASSYLADSTDTQYF,TGTGCCAGCAGTTACTTAGCGGACAGCACAGATACGCAGTATTTT
.,TRBJ2-5,TRBD1,TRBV7-9,CASSLAFAGGQETQYF,TGTGCCAGCAGCTTAGCGTTTGCAGGGGGCCAAGAGACCCAGTACTTC
.,TRBJ2-1,TRBD1,TRBV5-1,CASSFSQGSYNEQFF,TGCGCCAGCAGCTTCTCACAGGGGTCCTACAATGAGCAGTTCTTC
.,TRBJ2-3,TRBD2,TRBV7-3,CASSGLAGVGADTQYF,TGTGCCAGCAGCGGCCTAGCGGGAGTGGGCGCAGATACGCAGTATTTT
.,TRBJ1-3,TRBD1,TRBV7-9,CASRGTSGTGSGNTIYF,TGTGCCAGCAGGGGCACCTCTGGGACAGGCTCTGGAAACACCATATATTTT
.,TRBJ2-1,TRBD2,TRBV3-1,CASSRVTSVYNEQFF,TGTGCCAGCAGCCGGGTGACTAGCGTATACAATGAGCAGTTCTTC
few,TRBJ2-7,.,TRBV3-1,CASSQVPDDYEQYF,TGTGCCAGCAGCCAAGTCCCCGACGACTACGAGCAGTACTTC
.,TRBJ2-5,.,TRBV29-1,CSVESGARVATQYF,TGCAGCGTTGAGTCAGGGGCCCGGGTGGCGACCCAGTACTTC
.,TRBJ2-7,.,TRBV27,CASSSLQNYEQYF,TGTGCCAGCAGTTCCCTTCAGAACTACGAGCAGTACTTC
once,TRBJ1-1,.,TRBV13,CASSDTGGPLEAFF,TGTGCCAGCAGCGATACGGGGGGCCCTCTTGAAGCTTTCTTT
.,TRBJ1-4,.,TRBV7-9,CASSSPLSGEKLFF,TGTGCCAGCAGCTCGCCCTTGAGTGGTGAAAAACTGTTTTTT
.,TRBJ2-1,TRBD1,TRBV29-1,CSVAPGGNEQFF,TGCAGCGTTGCCCCAGGGGGCAATGAGCAGTTCTTC
.,TRBJ2-1,.,TRBV20-1,CSALPAAPSGYNEQFF,TGCAGTGCCCTCCCAGCAGCCCCCAGCGGGTACAATGAGCAGTTCTTC
.,TRBJ2-3,TRBD1,TRBV12-3/TRBV12-4,CASSLWTGDPFTQYF,TGTGCCAGCAGTTTGTGGACAGGGGACCCCTTTACGCAGTATTTT